This T cell receptor beta chain was retrieved from a study of cytomegalovirus exposure and HLA in healthy donors (dated by TCRdb to 2016 to 2017). About the full investigation: An earlier analysis of several hundred of the donors reported more than 250 Gb of sequence data and 117 million unique TCR beta sequences from 150 million to 200 million T cells. Roughly 300 gigabases of sequencing data and around 87 million unique TCR sequences were included in an early release covering 550 to 800 HLA-typed donors. The genetic ancestry cluster associated with self-reported Caucasian donors included roughly 84% of the roughly 390 genotyped donors. The aim of the study was to test whether cataloging public T cell receptors could identify signatures of past pathogen exposure. The study profiled the T cell repertoires of 500 to 800 subjects by immunosequencing and related them to cytomegalovirus serostatus. Along with the 666-subject first cohort, a separate validation cohort of over a hundred different subjects was used. To predict cytomegalovirus infection status, the study brought together high-throughput TCR immunosequencing, statistical association of individual TCRs with disease status, and machine learning. To study patterns of TCR occurrence, a later analysis re-analyzed previously published TCR beta repertoires from 666 donors and added high-resolution HLA genotyping. Rather than drawing on any new phenotypic data, the later analysis identified candidate immune exposures from TCR beta sequences and the way those sequences occurred across donors. An earlier analysis of about 620 of the donors applied high-throughput TCR beta sequencing to assess whether each TCR beta V gene segment acted as functional or pseudogenic. Donor age, sex, ethnicity and CMV serostatus were collected together with the repertoire data. Genome-wide SNP genotypes for about three fifths of the 666 donors were used in a later genetic analysis, which treated that subset as a discovery cohort. All discovery cohort repertoires had been generated using a single sequencing platform. HLA typing covered class I and class II loci at four-digit resolution. Typing coverage varied by locus: roughly 629-640 donors for A, B, C, DRB1 and DQB1; roughly 510 for DQA1; over 600 for DPA1; fewer than 480 for DPB1. Because of strong linkage in the cohort, 5 or 6 DR-DQ haplotypes were treated as single units for association and clustering. On average, around 200,000 unique TCR beta nucleotide sequences were sequenced per donor among 398 genotyped donors of the cohort, with roughly 18% of those sequences being non-productive.

The cohort comprised around 690 healthy bone marrow donors. All cohort members were sampled while nominally healthy, although unrecorded immune exposures were likely present. The donor tested CMV seronegative, placing the donor among the roughly 400 seronegative members of the cohort. A peripheral blood sample was collected from each donor, and TCR beta sequencing was performed on peripheral blood mononuclear cells. Genomic DNA was extracted from the blood cell samples with the Qiagen DNeasy Blood Extraction Kit. Turning to this clone: Its antigen target is currently unknown.

The research as a whole found: A later analysis found that HLA-associated TCR beta chains were more clonally expanded and had lower generation probabilities than equally common non-associated chains. A later analysis found that most CMV-associated TCR beta chains appeared HLA-restricted, with HLA associations seemingly driven largely by CMV exposure. Presence/absence analyses assumed roughly uniform sequencing depth across donors, an assumption that may not hold. Because counts were too low, seventeen rarely observed V segments, including chromosome 9 orphons, were left out of the earlier analysis of a few hundred of the donors. In a later genetic analysis, fewer N-insertions in productive TCRs were reported among donors in an Asian-associated ancestry cluster than the roughly 700-donor mean. A further reported finding was that TCR beta sequences accurately predicted the HLA-A and HLA-B alleles for most subjects in the first cohort. According to a later analysis, parvovirus B19, influenza, CMV and Epstein-Barr virus appeared linked to several top co-occurrence clusters. Across donors, most TCR sequences were observed very rarely, whereas some public TCRs were present in many individuals. When HLA alleles, especially DR and DQ, strongly co-occurred, TCR associations were difficult to assign to individual alleles. A few of the identified cytomegalovirus-associated TCR beta chains were confirmed in vitro to be specific for cytomegalovirus antigens. The classifier was reported to diagnose cytomegalovirus status with high specificity and sensitivity in both the original and validation cohorts. Broadly in line with IMGT annotations, most TCR beta V segments showed up in productive rearrangements about 90% or about 30% of the time in an earlier analysis of approximately 640 of the donors. The only immune exposure information available for the cohort was CMV serostatus. In a later genetic analysis, a missense DCLRE1C variant was associated with V-gene and J-gene trimming of TCR beta chains, and the association was replicated in an independent cohort. Linkage disequilibrium might explain the correlated functional status among segregating V segments, but an unknown experimental factor could not be ruled out. At a false discovery rate of 0.05, a later analysis linked approximately 18,000 TCR beta sequences to specific HLA alleles. This cohort had only TCR beta chains sequenced, and the lack of alpha or paired-chain data limited which features could be detected. Because HLA typing was missing for some donors at each locus, association tests included only the typed subset. Because the 87-base-pair reads could not distinguish some IMGT-functional V segments, including TRBV6-2 and TRBV6-3, those segments were excluded. The authors suggested that the approach could potentially be generalized to other disease states and immunological phenotypes. In a later analysis, the rate of TCR association differed among HLA loci, with DRB1 alleles having the most associated TCRs and HLA-C alleles having the fewest. A group of highly shared sequence variants was considered likely to be a technical artifact of the sequencing pipeline. The study listed 150 to 200 TCR beta chains as associated with cytomegalovirus.

Per the germline V gene, KGHSH is the CDR1 and LQKENI is the CDR2. There are 15 amino acids in the CDR3, from cysteine to phenylalanine inclusive. CDR3 DNA is the only sequence kept; it has 45 bases, read in frame from the first base. Trimming takes 3 bases from V and 1 base from J, and the germline ends sit 12 bases apart. Library creation used the immunoSEQ multiplex PCR assay. For the multiplex PCR, a mixture combining 60 forward primers for TCR Vbeta segments and 13 reverse primers for TCR Jbeta segments was used. The CDR3 region of rearranged TCR beta genes was amplified from genomic DNA with a multiplex PCR assay. On the Illumina HiSeq System, the amplified TCR beta libraries were sequenced as 87-base-pair reads. As for how the authors treated the data: Across the roughly 700 repertoires, a later analysis counted about 81 million unique TCR beta chains, about 10 million of which were shared by at least two donors. To remove PCR and sequencing errors, raw reads were error-corrected and collapsed into unique sequences using a nearest-neighbor algorithm that merged closely related sequences. V, D and J gene segments were assigned by aligning CDR3 sequences to IMGT reference sequences. Each retained sequence needed at least a six-nucleotide match to both a V gene segment and a J gene segment. A rearrangement was called productive if the CDR3 had no stop codons and remained in frame with V and J, and every other rearrangement was called non-productive. Following IMGT convention, CDR3 was defined as the stretch from the second conserved V-encoded cysteine to the conserved J-encoded phenylalanine. The earlier analysis of fewer than 700 of the donors excluded sequences that lacked an unambiguous match to a single V gene segment. An earlier analysis of several hundred of the donors called V segments functional above 56.7% productive rearrangements and segregating when the between-donor standard deviation exceeded 5%. A statistical classification framework was built to diagnose cytomegalovirus status from the catalog of TCR beta chain sequences. V and J gene assignment, in a later analysis, came from comparing TCR nucleotide sequences with IMGT/GENE-DB human TR gene sequences. A later analysis assigned CDR3 sequences and most-parsimonious VDJ recombination scenarios with the TCRdist pipeline. A later analysis defined each TCR beta chain by its CDR3 amino acid sequence plus V-gene family, and excluded reads lacking a unique V-gene family. To address suspected cross-contamination and a sequencing artifact, a later analysis removed a few hundred highly shared, low-generation-probability nucleotide sequences. For each public chain, a later analysis derived a clonal expansion index from normalized ranks of inferred template counts within each repertoire. In a later analysis, generation probabilities were computed using a VDJ recombination model fitted to out-of-frame rearrangements, and the results were checked against IGoR. In a later analysis, hypergeometric tests were used to score TCR-TCR, TCR-HLA and TCR-CMV co-occurrence, with a repertoire-size bias correction applied to TCR pairs. False discovery rates were estimated in a later analysis by permuting HLA or CMV assignments 20 times. A later analysis grouped co-occurring TCRs with DBSCAN, adding TCRdist sequence similarity when clustering within HLA-allele-positive subsets. Co-occurrence clustering excluded repertoires with fewer than 30,000 or more than 120,000 public chains, plus five with anomalous nucleotide sharing. Sourced from immuneACCESS, this table was stored by TCRdb with only in-frame sequences that have V and J called. A share of the clones is absent; for the studies checked, an unresolved V gene accounts for under half, and the remainder has no known explanation. V, J and clone size are taken as reported in that table, and D and trimming were inferred from the DNA itself. The sample table includes around 40,000 clones. The ten largest make up 1% to 1.5% of the sample.

The TCR was taken from a man aged 25 to 40 in good health and CMV-seronegative. The rearrangement combines TRBV18 with TRBJ1-1, with a tentative D gene TRBD1 over 6 matching bases. Sequenced material: PBMCs. The DNA reads as follows: TGTGCCAGCTCACCCCAACAGGGCCAGAACACTGAAGCTTTCTTT. Its protein product is CASSPQQGQNTEAFF. With the rest looked up from the reference TRBV18 and TRBJ1-1 genes rather than sequenced, the full variable domain is NAGVMQNPRHLVRRRGQEARLRCSPMKGHSHVYWYRQLPEEGLKFMVYLQKENIIDESGMPKERFSAEFPKEGPSILRIQQVVRGDSAAYFCASSPQQGQNTEAFFGQGTRLTVV.